This TCR beta chain emerged from a study of T cell repertoires in cytomegalovirus infection. Overall study: Signatures in public TCR beta sequences pointed to both CMV infection and matching HLA type.

MiXCR was run by TCRdb on the reads, yielding one entry per CDR3 protein. Of just under 550,000 distinct CDR3 sequences listed, about 30% are singletons. The V end was cut by 3 bases, the J end by 1 base, with 9 bases between. Per germline, CDR1 SGHTA and CDR2 FQGNSA. CDR3 length: 14 residues. This clonotype has a count of ten or more. The clonotype comes from a human donor in good health (CMV status not recorded). Some clones in this sample may be carry-over from other donors' samples. The sequenced sample consisted of PBMCs. The rearrangement links TRBV7-2 to TRBJ1-1; D gene uncertain. CDR3 DNA sequence: TGTGCCAGCAGCTTTTCGTGGGGGAACACTGAAGCTTTCTTT. The encoded protein is CASSFSWGNTEAFF.